Here is one T cell receptor beta chain with its context. What it binds is unknown. Other DNA sequences within the sample encode an identical CDR3. PCR was performed using 60 Vbeta and 13 Jbeta primers. TCRdb's table, derived via immunoSEQ multiplex PCR, lists solely in-frame clones and lacks some. The repertoire holds under 200,000 clones, around 80% seen once, with 1% in the top ten. This specimen comes from a study of cytomegalovirus exposure and HLA in healthy donors. General study findings and limits: High sensitivity and specificity were reportedly achieved when the classifier diagnosed cytomegalovirus status.

Germline V gene data show CDR1 as MDHEN and CDR2 as SYDVKM. Between the trimmed V and J ends, which lost 5 bases and 4 bases, there was a span of 3 bases. The CDR3 has 10 amino acids. The J gene is TRBJ2-7, the V gene TRBV28, with D unresolved. Sequencing used PBMCs. The sequence was collected from a woman aged 50 to 60 in good health and CMV-seropositive. The CDR3 coding sequence is TGTGCCAGCAGTCTTTACGAGCAGTACTTC. Encoded protein: CASSLYEQYF.